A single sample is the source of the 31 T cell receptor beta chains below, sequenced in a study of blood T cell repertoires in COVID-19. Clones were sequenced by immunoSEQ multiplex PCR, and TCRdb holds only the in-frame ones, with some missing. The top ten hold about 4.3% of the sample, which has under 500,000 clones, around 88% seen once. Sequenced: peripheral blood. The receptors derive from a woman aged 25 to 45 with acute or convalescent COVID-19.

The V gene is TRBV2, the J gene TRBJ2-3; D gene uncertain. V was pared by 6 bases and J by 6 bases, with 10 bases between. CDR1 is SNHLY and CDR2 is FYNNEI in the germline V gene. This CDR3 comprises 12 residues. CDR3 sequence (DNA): TGTGCCAGCAGCACCAGATCGGATACGCAGTATTTT. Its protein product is CASSTRSDTQYF.

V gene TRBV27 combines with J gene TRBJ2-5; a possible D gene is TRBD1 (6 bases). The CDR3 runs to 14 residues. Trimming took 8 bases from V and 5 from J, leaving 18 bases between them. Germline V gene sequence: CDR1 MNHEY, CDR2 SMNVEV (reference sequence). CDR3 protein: CASGRGQGNETQYF. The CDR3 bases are TGTGCCAGCGGAAGAGGGCAGGGGAACGAGACCCAGTACTTC.

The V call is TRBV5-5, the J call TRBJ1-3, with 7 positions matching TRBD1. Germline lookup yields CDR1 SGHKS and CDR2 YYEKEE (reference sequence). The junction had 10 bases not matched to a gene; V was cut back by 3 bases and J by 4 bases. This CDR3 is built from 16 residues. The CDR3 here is CASSSVVTGSGNTIYF. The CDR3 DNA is TGTGCCAGCAGCTCGGTGGTGACAGGGTCGGGAAACACCATATATTTT.

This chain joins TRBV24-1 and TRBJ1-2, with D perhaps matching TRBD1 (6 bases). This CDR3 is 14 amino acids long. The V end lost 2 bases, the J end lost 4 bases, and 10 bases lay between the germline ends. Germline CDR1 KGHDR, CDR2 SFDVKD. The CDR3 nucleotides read TGTGCCACCAGTGATTCCGGACAGTTCTATGGCTACACCTTC. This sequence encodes CATSDSGQFYGYTF.

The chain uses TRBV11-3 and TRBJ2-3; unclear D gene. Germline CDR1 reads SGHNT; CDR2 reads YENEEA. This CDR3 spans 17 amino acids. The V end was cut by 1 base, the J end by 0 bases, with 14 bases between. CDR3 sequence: CASSLGYVYSSTDTQYF. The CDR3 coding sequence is TGTGCCAGCAGCTTAGGATACGTCTACTCTAGCACAGATACGCAGTATTTT.

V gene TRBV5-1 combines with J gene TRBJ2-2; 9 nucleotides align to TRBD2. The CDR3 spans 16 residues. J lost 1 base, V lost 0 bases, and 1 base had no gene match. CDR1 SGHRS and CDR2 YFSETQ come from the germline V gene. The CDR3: CASSLVAGVNTGELFF. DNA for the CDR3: TGCGCCAGCAGCTTGGTAGCGGGGGTGAACACCGGGGAGCTGTTTTTT.

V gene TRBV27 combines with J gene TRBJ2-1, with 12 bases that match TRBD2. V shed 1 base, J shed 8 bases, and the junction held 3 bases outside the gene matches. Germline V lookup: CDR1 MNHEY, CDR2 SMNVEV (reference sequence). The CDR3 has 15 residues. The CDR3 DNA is TGTGCCAGCAGTTTATTACTAGCGGGGGGCGATGAGCAGTTCTTC. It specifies CASSLLLAGGDEQFF.

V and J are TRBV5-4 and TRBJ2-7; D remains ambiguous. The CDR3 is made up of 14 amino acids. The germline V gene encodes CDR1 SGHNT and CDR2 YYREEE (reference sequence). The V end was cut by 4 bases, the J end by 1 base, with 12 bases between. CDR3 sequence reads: CASSPGAGSYEQYF. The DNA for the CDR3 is TGTGCCAGCAGCCCAGGTGCCGGTTCCTACGAGCAGTACTTC.

In DNA, the CDR3 is TGTGCCAGCAGCCCGGGACAGCGGAACACTGAAGCTTTCTTT. Encoded protein: CASSPGQRNTEAFF. The chain links TRBV5-4 to TRBJ1-1, with 7 bases lining up with TRBD1. The ends lost 4 bases at V and 1 base at J; junction bases unmatched: 4. This CDR3 has 14 residues. The germline CDR1 and CDR2 sequences are SGHNT and YYREEE (reference sequence).

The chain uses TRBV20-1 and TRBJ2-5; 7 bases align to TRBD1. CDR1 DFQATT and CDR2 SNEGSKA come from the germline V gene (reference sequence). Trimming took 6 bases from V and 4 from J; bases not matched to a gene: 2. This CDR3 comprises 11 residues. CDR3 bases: TGCAGTGCAGCAGGGGGAGAGACCCAGTACTTC. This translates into CSAAGGETQYF.

In DNA, the CDR3 is TGTGCCAGTAGTGCCCGGATTGGCGGGAATGAGCAGTTCTTC. Translation: CASSARIGGNEQFF. The chain employs TRBV19 and TRBJ2-1, with a tentative D call TRBD2 (5 bases). Germline V gene sequence: CDR1 LNHDA, CDR2 SQIVND (reference sequence). V gave up 5 bases and J gave up 7 bases, with 15 bases separating them. The CDR3 length is 14 residues.

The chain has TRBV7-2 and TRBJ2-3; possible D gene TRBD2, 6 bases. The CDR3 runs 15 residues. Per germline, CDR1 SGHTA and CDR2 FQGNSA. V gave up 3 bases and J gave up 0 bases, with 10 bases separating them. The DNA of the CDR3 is TGTGCCAGCAGCTTCGCGGGGCCTAGCACAGATACGCAGTATTTT. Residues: CASSFAGPSTDTQYF. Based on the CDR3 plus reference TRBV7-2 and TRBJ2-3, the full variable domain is GAGVSQSPSNKVTEKGKDVELRCDPISGHTALYWYRQSLGQGLEFLIYFQGNSAPDKSGLPSDRFSAERTGGSVSTLTIQRTQQEDSAVYLCASSFAGPSTDTQYFGPGTRLTVL.

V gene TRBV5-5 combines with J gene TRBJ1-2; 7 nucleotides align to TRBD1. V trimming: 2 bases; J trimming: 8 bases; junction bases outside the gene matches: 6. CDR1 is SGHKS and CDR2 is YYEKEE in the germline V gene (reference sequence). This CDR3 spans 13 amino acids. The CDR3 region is CASSFGGGWGYTF. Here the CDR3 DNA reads TGTGCCAGCAGCTTTGGAGGGGGCTGGGGCTACACCTTC.

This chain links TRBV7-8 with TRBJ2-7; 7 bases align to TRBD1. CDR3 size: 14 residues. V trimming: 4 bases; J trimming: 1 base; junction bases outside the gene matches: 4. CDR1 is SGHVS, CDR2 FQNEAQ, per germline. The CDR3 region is CASSSSRGSYEQYF. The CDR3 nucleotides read TGTGCCAGCAGCTCGAGCAGGGGGTCCTACGAGCAGTACTTC.

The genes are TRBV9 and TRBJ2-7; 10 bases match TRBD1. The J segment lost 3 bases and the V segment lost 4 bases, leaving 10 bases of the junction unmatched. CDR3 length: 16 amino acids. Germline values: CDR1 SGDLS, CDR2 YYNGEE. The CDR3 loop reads CASSTLTGTGVYEQYF. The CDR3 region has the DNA TGTGCCAGCAGCACCCTCACCGGGACAGGGGTCTACGAGCAGTACTTC.

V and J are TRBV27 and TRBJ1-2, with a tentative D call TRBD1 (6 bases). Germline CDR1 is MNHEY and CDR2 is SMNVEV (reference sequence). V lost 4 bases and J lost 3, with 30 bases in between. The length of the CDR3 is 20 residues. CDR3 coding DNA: TGTGCCAGCAGTTCGTATTCATATATCCGTAACAGGGAGGGGGACTATGGCTACACCTTC. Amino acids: CASSSYSYIRNREGDYGYTF.

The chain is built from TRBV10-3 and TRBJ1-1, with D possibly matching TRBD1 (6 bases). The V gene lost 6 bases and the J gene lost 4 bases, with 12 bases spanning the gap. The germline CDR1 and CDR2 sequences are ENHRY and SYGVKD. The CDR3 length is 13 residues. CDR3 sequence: CAISPRGGTEAFF. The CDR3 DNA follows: TGTGCCATCAGCCCAAGGGGGGGCACTGAAGCTTTCTTT.

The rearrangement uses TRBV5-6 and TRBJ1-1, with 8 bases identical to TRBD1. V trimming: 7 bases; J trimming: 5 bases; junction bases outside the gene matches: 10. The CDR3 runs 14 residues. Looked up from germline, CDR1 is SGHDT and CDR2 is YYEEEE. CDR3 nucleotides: TGTGCCAGCTTTTCCAGGGGGCTAGGTACTGAAGCTTTCTTT. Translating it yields CASFSRGLGTEAFF.

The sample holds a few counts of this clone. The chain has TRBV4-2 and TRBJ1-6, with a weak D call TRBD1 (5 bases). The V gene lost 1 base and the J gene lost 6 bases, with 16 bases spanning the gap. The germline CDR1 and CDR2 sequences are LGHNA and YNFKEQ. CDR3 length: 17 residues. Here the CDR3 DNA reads TGTGCCAGCAGCCAAGTGGCTCTCACAAGGGGTAATTCACCCCTCCACTTT. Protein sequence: CASSQVALTRGNSPLHF.

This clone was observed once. CDR3 sequence reads: CASSRGQFYGYTF. The CDR3 nucleotides are TGTGCCAGCAGCCGGGGACAGTTCTATGGCTACACCTTC. The V call is TRBV3-1 (or the pseudogene TRBV3-2), the J call TRBJ1-2, with 7 positions matching TRBD1. The CDR3 sequence is 13 residues long. CDR1 LGHDT and CDR2 YNNKEL come from the germline V gene (reference sequence). V shed 4 bases, J shed 4 bases, and the junction held 3 bases outside the gene matches.

The chain's CDR3 is CASSLEGDTGELFF. The CDR3 DNA is TGTGCCAGCAGCTTGGAAGGGGACACCGGGGAGCTGTTTTTT. This chain joins TRBV5-6 and TRBJ2-2; perhaps TRBD1 as D (5 bases). Germline values: CDR1 SGHDT, CDR2 YYEEEE. Trimming removed 0 bases at V and 3 bases at J, with 6 bases between. The CDR3 spans 14 residues.

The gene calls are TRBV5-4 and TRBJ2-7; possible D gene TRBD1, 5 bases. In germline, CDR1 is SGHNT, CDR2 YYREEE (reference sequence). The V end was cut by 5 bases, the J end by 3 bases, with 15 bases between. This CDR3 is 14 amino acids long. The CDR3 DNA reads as TGTGCCAGCAGGTCAGGGAAGGGAAACTACGAGCAGTACTTC. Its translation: CASRSGKGNYEQYF.

The CDR3 DNA is TGTGCCAGCAGCCCCCTAGGCCAACGGTGGACTGAAGCTTTCTTT. Its protein is CASSPLGQRWTEAFF. The genes are TRBV21-1 and TRBJ1-1. TRBV21-1 is flagged as a pseudogene. The CDR3 has 15 residues.

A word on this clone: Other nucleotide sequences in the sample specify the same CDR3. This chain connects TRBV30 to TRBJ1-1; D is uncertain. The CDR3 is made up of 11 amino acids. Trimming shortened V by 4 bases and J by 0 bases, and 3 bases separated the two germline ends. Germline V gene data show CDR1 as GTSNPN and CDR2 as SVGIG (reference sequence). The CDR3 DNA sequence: TGTGCCTGGACGGTGAACACTGAAGCTTTCTTT. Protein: CAWTVNTEAFF.

The chain's CDR3 is CASSGRVSSTDTQYF. The CDR3 nucleotides read TGTGCCAGCAGCGGCAGGGTTTCTAGCACAGATACGCAGTATTTT. The genes are TRBV7-6 and TRBJ2-3; weak D call: TRBD1 (5 bases). Germline V gene lookup returns CDR1 SGHVS and CDR2 FNYEAQ. The length of the CDR3 is 15 residues. The V end lost 5 bases, the J end lost 0 bases, and 12 bases lay between the germline ends.

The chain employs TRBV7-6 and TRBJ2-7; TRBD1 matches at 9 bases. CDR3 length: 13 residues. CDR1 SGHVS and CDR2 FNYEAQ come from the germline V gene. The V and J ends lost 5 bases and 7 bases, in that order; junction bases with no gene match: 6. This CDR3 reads CASSRQGVGEQYF. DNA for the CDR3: TGTGCCAGCAGCCGACAGGGGGTGGGGGAGCAGTACTTC. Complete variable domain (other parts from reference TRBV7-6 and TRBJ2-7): GAGVSQSPRYKVTKRGQDVALRCDPISGHVSLYWYRQALGQGPEFLTYFNYEAQQDKSGLPNDRFSAERPEGSISTLTIQRTEQRDSAMYRCASSRQGVGEQYFGPGTRLTVT.

For the CDR3, the DNA is TGTGCCAGCAGCCAAGGGCGCGAGAGGGCTGAAGCTTTCTTT. Translation gives CASSQGRERAEAFF. The chain carries TRBV4-2 and TRBJ1-1; the D is unclear. V lost 1 base and J 6 bases, leaving 12 bases between the germline ends. This CDR3 comprises 14 residues. Germline lookup yields CDR1 LGHNA and CDR2 YNFKEQ.

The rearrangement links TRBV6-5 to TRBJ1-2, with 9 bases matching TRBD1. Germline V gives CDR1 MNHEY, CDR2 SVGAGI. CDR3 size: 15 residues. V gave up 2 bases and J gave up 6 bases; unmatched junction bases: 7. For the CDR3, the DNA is TGTGCCAGCAGTTACGACGGGACAGGGACCAATGGCTACACCTTC. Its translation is CASSYDGTGTNGYTF.

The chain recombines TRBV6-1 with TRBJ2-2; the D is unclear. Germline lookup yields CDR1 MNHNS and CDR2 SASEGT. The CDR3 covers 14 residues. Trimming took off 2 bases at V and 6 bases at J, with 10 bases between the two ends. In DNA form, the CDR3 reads TGTGCCAGCAGTGAACAGATTTCCCCCGGGGAGCTGTTTTTT. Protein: CASSEQISPGELFF.

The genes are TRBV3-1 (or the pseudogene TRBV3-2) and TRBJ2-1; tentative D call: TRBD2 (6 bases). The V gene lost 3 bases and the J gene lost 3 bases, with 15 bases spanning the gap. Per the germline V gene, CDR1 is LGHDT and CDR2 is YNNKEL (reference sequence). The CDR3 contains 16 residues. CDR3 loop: CASSHRTIQFYNEQFF. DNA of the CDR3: TGTGCCAGCAGCCACCGGACTATCCAATTCTACAATGAGCAGTTCTTC.

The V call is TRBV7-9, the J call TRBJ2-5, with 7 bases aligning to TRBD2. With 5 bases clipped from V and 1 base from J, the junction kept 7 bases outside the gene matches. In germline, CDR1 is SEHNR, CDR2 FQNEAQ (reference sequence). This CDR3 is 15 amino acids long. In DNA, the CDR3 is TGTGCCAGCAGCCCCAGGACTAGTCTCCAAGAGACCCAGTACTTC. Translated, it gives CASSPRTSLQETQYF.